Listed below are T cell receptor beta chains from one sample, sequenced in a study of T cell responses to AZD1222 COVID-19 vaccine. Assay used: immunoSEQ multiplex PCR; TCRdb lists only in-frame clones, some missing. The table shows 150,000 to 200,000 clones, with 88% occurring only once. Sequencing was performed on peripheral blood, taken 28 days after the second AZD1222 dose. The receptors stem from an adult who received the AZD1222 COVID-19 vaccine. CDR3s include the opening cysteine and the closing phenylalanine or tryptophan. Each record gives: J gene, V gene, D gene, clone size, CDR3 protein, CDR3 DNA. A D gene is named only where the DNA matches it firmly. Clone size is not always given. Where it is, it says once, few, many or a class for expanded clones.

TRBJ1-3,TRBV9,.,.,CASSAPGLLSGNTIYF,TGTGCCAGCAGCGCCCCGGGCCTACTCTCTGGAAACACCATATATTTT
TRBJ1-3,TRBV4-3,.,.,CASSRNPDGSSGNTIYF,TGCGCCAGCAGCCGGAATCCTGACGGAAGCTCTGGAAACACCATATATTTT
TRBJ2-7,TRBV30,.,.,CAWSAHPGSTYEQYF,TGTGCCTGGAGTGCCCACCCTGGGAGCACCTACGAGCAGTACTTC
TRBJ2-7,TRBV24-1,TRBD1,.,CATSDSPGQGDEQYF,TGTGCCACCAGTGATTCGCCGGGACAGGGCGACGAGCAGTACTTC
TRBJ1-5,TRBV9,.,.,CASSDDGNQPQHF,TGTGCCAGCAGTGACGACGGTAATCAGCCCCAGCATTTT
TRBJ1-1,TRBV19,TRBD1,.,CASSDRVLDEAFF,TGTGCCAGTAGTGACAGGGTTCTTGATGAAGCTTTCTTT
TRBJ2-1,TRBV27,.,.,CASSLGRNEQFF,TGTGCCAGCAGTTTAGGTAGAAATGAGCAGTTCTTC
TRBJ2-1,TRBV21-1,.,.,CASSKLAGDNEQFF,TGTGCCAGCAGCAAACTAGCGGGGGACAATGAGCAGTTCTTC
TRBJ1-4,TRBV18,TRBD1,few,CASSPPQGVGEKLFF,TGTGCCAGCTCACCACCCCAGGGGGTGGGGGAAAAACTGTTTTTT
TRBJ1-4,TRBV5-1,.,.,CASSLELGEKLFF,TGCGCCAGCAGCTTGGAATTGGGTGAAAAACTGTTTTTT
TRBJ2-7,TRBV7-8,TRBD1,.,CASSPNGQGIFYEQYF,TGTGCCAGCAGCCCGAACGGACAGGGAATTTTCTACGAGCAGTACTTC
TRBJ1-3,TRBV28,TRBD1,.,CASSPGTGLPGNTIYF,TGTGCCAGCAGTCCCGGGACAGGCTTACCCGGAAACACCATATATTTT
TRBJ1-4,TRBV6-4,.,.,CASSDLLGLGAPEKLFF,TGTGCCAGCAGTGACTTATTGGGGCTGGGGGCGCCTGAAAAACTGTTTTTT
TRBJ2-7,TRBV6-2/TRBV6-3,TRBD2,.,CASSYFGTSGSYEQYF,TGTGCCAGCAGTTACTTCGGGACTAGCGGGAGTTACGAGCAGTACTTC
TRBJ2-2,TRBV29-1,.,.,CSVERSGELFF,TGCAGCGTTGAAAGGAGCGGGGAGCTGTTTTTT
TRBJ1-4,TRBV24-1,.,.,CATSDSTGKTNEKLFF,TGTGCCACCAGTGATTCTACAGGGAAGACTAATGAAAAACTGTTTTTT
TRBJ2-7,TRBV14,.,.,CASSPGSPYEQYF,TGTGCCAGCAGCCCCGGGTCCCCCTACGAGCAGTACTTC
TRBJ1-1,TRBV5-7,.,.,CASIVAAVPRTEAFF,TGTGCCAGCATCGTGGCGGCAGTTCCCCGCACTGAAGCTTTCTTT
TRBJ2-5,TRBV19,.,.,CASSIRREETQYF,TGTGCCAGTAGTATTCGCAGAGAGGAGACCCAGTACTTC
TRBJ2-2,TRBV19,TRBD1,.,CARVGDRGVTGELFF,TGTGCCAGAGTTGGGGACAGAGGTGTCACCGGGGAGCTGTTTTTT
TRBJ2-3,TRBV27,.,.,CASGPGQYF,TGTGCCAGCGGACCGGGGCAGTATTTT
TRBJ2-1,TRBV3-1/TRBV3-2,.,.,CASSQVSQGGYNEQFF,TGTGCCAGCAGCCAGGTTTCCCAGGGCGGGTACAATGAGCAGTTCTTC
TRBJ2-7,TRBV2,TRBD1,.,CASSRDSAYEQYF,TGTGCCAGCAGCCGGGACAGTGCCTACGAGCAGTACTTC
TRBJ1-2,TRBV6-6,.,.,CASSQLGGAASGYTF,TGTGCCAGCAGCCAACTGGGGGGGGCGGCTAGCGGCTACACCTTC
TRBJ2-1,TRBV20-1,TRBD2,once,CSASNRASGTLSYNEQFF,TGCAGTGCTAGTAACCGGGCTAGCGGGACCCTCTCCTACAATGAGCAGTTCTTC
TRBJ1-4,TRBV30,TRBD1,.,CALKTGGFEKLFF,TGTGCCTTGAAGACAGGGGGCTTTGAAAAACTGTTTTTT
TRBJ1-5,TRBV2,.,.,CASKSGENQPQHF,TGTGCCAGCAAGTCGGGGGAAAATCAGCCCCAGCATTTT
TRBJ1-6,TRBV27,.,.,CASLSASSYNSPLHF,TGTGCCAGCCTGTCGGCGAGCTCCTATAATTCACCCCTCCACTTT
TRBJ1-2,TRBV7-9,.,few,CASSLGTTGSLYGYTF,TGTGCCAGCAGCTTAGGAACGACAGGCTCCCTTTATGGCTACACCTTC
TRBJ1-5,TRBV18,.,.,CASSPRVGGPNQPQHF,TGTGCCAGCTCACCCCGGGTAGGGGGTCCCAATCAGCCCCAGCATTTT
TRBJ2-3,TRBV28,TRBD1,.,CASSLPQGARDTQYF,TGTGCCAGCAGTTTACCCCAGGGGGCCAGAGATACGCAGTATTTT
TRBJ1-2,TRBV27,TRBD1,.,CASSSLTGTGVTNYGYTF,TGTGCCAGCAGCTCACTCACGGGTACAGGGGTCACTAACTATGGCTACACCTTC
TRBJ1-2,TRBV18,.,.,CASSPGRMGGYTF,TGTGCCAGCTCACCCGGACGGATGGGAGGCTACACCTTC
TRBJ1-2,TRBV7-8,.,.,CASSLASGGGTYGYTF,TGTGCCAGCAGCTTAGCTTCTGGGGGGGGGACCTATGGCTACACCTTC
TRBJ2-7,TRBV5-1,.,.,CASSLEPARSYEQYF,TGCGCCAGCAGCTTGGAGCCCGCGCGGTCCTACGAGCAGTACTTC
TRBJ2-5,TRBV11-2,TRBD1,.,CASSLDGTGKETQYF,TGTGCCAGCAGCTTAGATGGGACAGGGAAAGAGACCCAGTACTTC
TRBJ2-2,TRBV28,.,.,CASSWAGGPTGELFF,TGTGCCAGCAGTTGGGCCGGAGGGCCCACCGGGGAGCTGTTTTTT
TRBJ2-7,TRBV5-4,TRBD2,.,CASSLAGGTSYEQYF,TGTGCCAGCAGCTTGGCGGGAGGGACCTCCTACGAGCAGTACTTC
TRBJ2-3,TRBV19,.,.,CASNGGRASTQYF,TGTGCCAGTAATGGCGGTCGCGCCAGTACGCAGTATTTT
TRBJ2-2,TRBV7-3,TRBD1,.,CASSSRNRGTGELFF,TGTGCCAGCAGCTCGCGGAACAGGGGGACCGGGGAGCTGTTTTTT
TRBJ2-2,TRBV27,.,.,CASSLYDQGPRELFF,TGTGCCAGCAGTTTATACGATCAAGGGCCCCGGGAGCTGTTTTTT
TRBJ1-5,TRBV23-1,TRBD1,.,CASRLDREANQPQHF,TGCGCCAGCCGACTCGACAGGGAAGCCAATCAGCCCCAGCATTTT
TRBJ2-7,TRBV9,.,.,CASSVAWSSSYEQYF,TGTGCCAGCAGCGTAGCTTGGAGCAGCTCCTACGAGCAGTACTTC
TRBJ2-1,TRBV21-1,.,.,CASSKAPRSPASYNEQFF,TGTGCCAGCAGCAAAGCCCCTCGCTCTCCTGCTTCCTACAATGAGCAGTTCTTC
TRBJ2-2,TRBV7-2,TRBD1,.,CASRPDRGTGELFF,TGTGCCAGCAGGCCGGACAGGGGCACCGGGGAGCTGTTTTTT
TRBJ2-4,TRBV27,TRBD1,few,CASSPHPDRVGPLAKNIQYF,TGTGCCAGCAGTCCCCACCCTGACAGGGTCGGACCTCTAGCCAAAAACATTCAGTACTTC
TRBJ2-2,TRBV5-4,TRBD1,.,CASSYRGRSGELFF,TGTGCCAGCAGCTACAGGGGGCGTTCCGGGGAGCTGTTTTTT
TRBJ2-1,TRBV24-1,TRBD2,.,CATSGGTSGSNYEQFF,TGTGCCACCAGTGGAGGGACTAGCGGGAGTAACTATGAGCAGTTCTTC
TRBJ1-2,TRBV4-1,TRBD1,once,CASSQDGQGKGYGYTF,TGCGCCAGCAGCCAAGACGGACAGGGAAAAGGCTATGGCTACACCTTC
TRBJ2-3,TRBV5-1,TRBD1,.,CASSEDRGLPDTQYF,TGCGCCAGCAGCGAAGACAGGGGGCTACCAGATACGCAGTATTTT
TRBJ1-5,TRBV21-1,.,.,CASSSGAGRIIRIWPQHF,TGTGCCAGCAGCAGTGGGGCCGGACGGATAATCAGAATCTGGCCCCAGCATTTT
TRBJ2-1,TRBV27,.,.,CASSFWGFNEQFF,TGTGCCAGCAGTTTTTGGGGGTTCAATGAGCAGTTCTTC
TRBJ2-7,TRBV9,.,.,CASSVTSGSYEQYF,TGTGCCAGCAGCGTAACCAGCGGCTCCTACGAGCAGTACTTC